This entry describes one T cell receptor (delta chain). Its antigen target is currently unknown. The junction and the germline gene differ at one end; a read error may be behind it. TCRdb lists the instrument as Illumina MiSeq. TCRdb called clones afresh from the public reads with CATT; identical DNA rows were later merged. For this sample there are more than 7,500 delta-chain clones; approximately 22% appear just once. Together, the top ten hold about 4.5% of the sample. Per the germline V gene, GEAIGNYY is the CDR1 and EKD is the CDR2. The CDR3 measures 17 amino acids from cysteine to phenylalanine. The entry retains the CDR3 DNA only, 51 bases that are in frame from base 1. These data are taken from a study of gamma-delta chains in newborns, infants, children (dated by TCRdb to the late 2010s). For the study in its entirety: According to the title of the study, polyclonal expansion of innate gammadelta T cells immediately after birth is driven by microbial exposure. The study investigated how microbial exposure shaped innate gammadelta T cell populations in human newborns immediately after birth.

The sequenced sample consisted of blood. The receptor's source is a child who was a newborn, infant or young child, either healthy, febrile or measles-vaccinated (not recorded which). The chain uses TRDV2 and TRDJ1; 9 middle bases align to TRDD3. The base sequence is TGTGCCTGCGACACCGCGACTGGGGGAGGAGGCACCGATAAACTCATCTTT. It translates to CACDTATGGGGTDKLIF.